This T cell receptor (beta chain) appears in the sequencing data of a study of naive and memory T cell subsets. The library had UMIs added by 3' ligation of an oligonucleotide to TCR cDNA. Ligated cDNA underwent four rounds of PCR with nested alpha and beta constant region primers and SP2. Using its own MiXCR run on the 5' RACE reads, TCRdb lists one record per CDR3 protein. The table records tens of thousands of distinct CDR3 sequences, 15% to 20% of them present only once. Germline-derived CDR1 and CDR2 are SGHRS and YFSETQ. V shed 3 bases, J shed 5 bases, and the junction held 5 bases outside the gene matches. The CDR3 loop spans 14 amino acids.

This TCR derives from a female donor in good health. The chain recombines TRBV5-1 with TRBJ2-1, with TRBD1 matching over 7 bases. The CDR3 bases are TGCGCCAGCAGCTGGGACAGTTCCAACAATGAGCAGTTCTTC. It is translated as CASSWDSSNNEQFF.